The entry below gives a single T cell receptor (beta chain) sequence along with its context. Original data processing: Estimation of nucleated cell counts was performed using reference gene primer amplification. Here immunoSEQ multiplex PCR was the method, and the copy in TCRdb shows in-frame clones only, minus some. From that table come the V and J calls and clone size; the DNA was used to work out D and trimming. The sample lists 330,000 or so clones, approximately 86% seen once, with approximately 10% in the top ten. The record originates from a study of blood T cell repertoires in COVID-19. Study at large: Donors in the United States, Italy and Spain gave samples during acute or convalescent COVID-19. The cDNA or gDNA used as material had been derived from T cells, B-cell-depleted T cells, or PBMCs.

The V end was cut by 4 bases, the J end by 5 bases, with 12 bases between. The CDR3 length is 14 residues. In germline, CDR1 is LGHDT, CDR2 YNNKEL (reference sequence). Seattle patient enrollment occurred during active infection, with longitudinal follow-up thereafter. This clonotype originated in a man younger than 40 with COVID-19, enrolled during active disease. The rearrangement joins TRBV3-1 (or the pseudogene TRBV3-2) to TRBJ2-1; a possible D gene is TRBD2 (6 bases). The sample taken for sequencing was peripheral blood. CDR3 region: CASSPTSFNNEQFF. In DNA, the CDR3 is TGTGCCAGCAGCCCGACTAGTTTTAACAATGAGCAGTTCTTC.